Following are 26 T cell receptor beta chains from one sample sequenced in a study of blood T cell repertoires in COVID-19. Some clones are missing from TCRdb's copy, which holds only in-frame ones; the method was immunoSEQ multiplex PCR. The sample has about 210,000 clones, roughly 84% seen once. The sequenced sample was PBMCs or T cells enriched from blood (not recorded which). The receptors stem from a woman in her twenties or thirties who had been exposed to COVID-19.

This clone occurred once. V usage is TRBV2 and J usage is TRBJ2-1, with 9 bases that match TRBD2. Germline assignment: CDR1 SNHLY and CDR2 FYNNEI. The CDR3 covers 15 residues. V was clipped by 6 bases and J by 1 base; unmatched bases: 4. The CDR3 sequence is CASSLAGQSYNEQFF. CDR3 DNA sequence: TGTGCCAGCAGCCTAGCGGGACAATCCTACAATGAGCAGTTCTTC.

The rearrangement joins TRBV18 to TRBJ2-2; the match to TRBD1 covers 12 bases. Trimming took 6 bases from V and 3 from J; bases not matched to a gene: 11. This CDR3 is built from 18 residues. From germline, CDR1 is KGHSH and CDR2 LQKENI. CDR3 DNA sequence: TGTGCCAGCTCCCGTCCCGGGACAGGGGGCGGTGACACCGGGGAGCTGTTTTTT. The encoded protein is CASSRPGTGGGDTGELFF.

CDR3 nucleotide sequence: TGTGCCAGCAGCCATCGGCAGGGGCATGGCTACACCTTC. It encodes CASSHRQGHGYTF. V gene TRBV14 combines with J gene TRBJ1-2, with a tentative D call TRBD1 (6 bases). The ends were cut back, 3 bases at V and 6 bases at J, with 11 bases in the middle. This CDR3 comprises 13 residues. In germline, CDR1 is SGHDN, CDR2 FVKESK. The whole variable domain, filled in from reference TRBV14 and TRBJ1-2, reads EAGVTQFPSHSVIEKGQTVTLRCDPISGHDNLYWYRRVMGKEIKFLLHFVKESKQDESGMPNNRFLAERTGGTYSTLKVQPAELEDSGVYFCASSHRQGHGYTFGSGTRLTVV.

The chain joins TRBV29-1 to TRBJ2-7; TRBD1 aligns across 9 bases. Germline CDR1 reads SQVTM; CDR2 reads ANQGSEA. Unmatched junction bases numbered 10, after V lost 7 bases and J lost 9 bases. CDR3 size: 12 residues. The CDR3 bases are TGCAGCGAAATGGGACAGGGAGGAGTGCAGTACTTC. Translated: CSEMGQGGVQYF.

This chain connects TRBV11-2 to TRBJ2-7, with D unclear. V was clipped by 4 bases and J by 0 bases, with 7 bases between them. Per the germline V gene, CDR1 is SGHAT and CDR2 is FQNNGV. This CDR3 contains 13 residues. Here the CDR3 reads CASSSRNSYEQYF. DNA for the CDR3: TGTGCCAGCAGCTCCAGGAACTCCTACGAGCAGTACTTC.

The rearrangement uses TRBV2 and TRBJ1-2; a weak D match, TRBD1 (5 bases). Germline V lookup: CDR1 SNHLY, CDR2 FYNNEI. V gave up 1 base and J gave up 4 bases, with 10 bases separating them. This CDR3 is 14 amino acids long. The CDR3 protein is CASSEVWGGYGYTF. The CDR3 DNA reads TGTGCCAGCAGTGAAGTTTGGGGGGGCTATGGCTACACCTTC.

The rearrangement joins TRBV6-4 to TRBJ2-2; 7 nucleotides agree with TRBD2. Per the germline V gene, CDR1 is MRHNA and CDR2 is SNTAGT. The J segment lost 2 bases and the V segment lost 8 bases, leaving 2 bases of the junction unmatched. The CDR3 extends over 13 amino acids. The CDR3 is CASRGVNTGELFF. The CDR3 DNA sequence: TGTGCCAGCCGGGGGGTTAACACCGGGGAGCTGTTTTTT.

The chain's CDR3 is CASRDSGGVQPQHF. CDR3 sequence (DNA): TGTGCCAGCAGGGACTCAGGGGGCGTGCAGCCCCAGCATTTT. V is TRBV2 and J is TRBJ1-5, with TRBD1 matching 8 bases. Trimming cost V 6 bases and J 7 bases; bases outside gene matches: 8. The length of the CDR3 is 14 residues. Germline V gene lookup returns CDR1 SNHLY and CDR2 FYNNEI.

The chain combines TRBV5-4 with TRBJ1-2, with D unclear. The CDR3 sequence is 13 residues long. V lost 3 bases to trimming and J lost 3 bases, with 9 bases between them. Germline CDR1 and CDR2: SGHNT and YYREEE (reference sequence). This CDR3 is CASSSPPDYGYTF. DNA of the CDR3: TGTGCCAGCAGCTCCCCACCGGACTATGGCTACACCTTC.

The chain employs TRBV6-5 and TRBJ2-7; TRBD1 aligns across 7 bases. Unmatched junction bases numbered 11, after V lost 6 bases and J lost 3 bases. This CDR3 has 15 amino acids. CDR1 and CDR2 (germline): MNHEY, SVGAGI. The CDR3 nucleotides read TGTGCCAGCAGGGAGGACAGGAGCTTGTTCTACGAGCAGTACTTC. Translated: CASREDRSLFYEQYF.

V usage is TRBV4-1 and J usage is TRBJ1-6; D is possibly TRBD1 (6 bases). Germline CDR1 reads MGHRA; CDR2 reads YSYEKL. The CDR3 has 16 amino acids. V lost 4 bases and J lost 2, with 12 bases in between. The CDR3 sequence is CASSLRGGTYNSPLHF. CDR3 bases: TGCGCCAGCAGCCTGAGGGGGGGAACCTATAATTCACCCCTCCACTTT.

The CDR3: CASSDRDVNEQYF. CDR3 DNA sequence: TGTGCCAGCAGCGACAGGGACGTCAACGAGCAGTACTTC. The rearrangement uses TRBV2 and TRBJ2-7; 7 bases agree with TRBD1. The CDR3 runs 13 residues. With V trimmed by 6 bases and J by 5 bases, 7 bases remained unmatched. Germline V CDR1 and CDR2: SNHLY, FYNNEI.

The J gene is TRBJ2-7, the V gene TRBV2, with no clear D. Germline V gene sequence: CDR1 SNHLY, CDR2 FYNNEI. V was clipped by 3 bases and J by 0 bases, with 12 bases between them. There are 15 residues in the CDR3. In nucleotides, the CDR3 is TGTGCCAGCAGTGAGTACGCAGGCATCTCCTACGAGCAGTACTTC. Translating gives CASSEYAGISYEQYF.

J is TRBJ2-7 and V is TRBV12-5, with D maybe TRBD1 (6 bases). Germline values: CDR1 LGHNT, CDR2 FRNRAP. This CDR3 is 14 amino acids long. V lost 2 bases to trimming and J lost 6 bases, with 14 bases between them. CDR3 sequence reads: CASGLSNRDSEQYF. In DNA form, the CDR3 reads TGTGCTAGTGGTTTGTCCAACAGGGATTCCGAGCAGTACTTC.

The rearrangement links TRBV4-1 to TRBJ2-7; D gene uncertain. The V end lost 2 bases, the J end lost 4 bases, and 18 bases lay between the germline ends. The CDR3 is 16 amino acids. The V gene's germline CDR1 is MGHRA and CDR2 YSYEKL. The CDR3: CASSQSRDLEYYEQYF. The CDR3 DNA is TGCGCCAGCAGCCAATCCCGCGACTTGGAGTATTACGAGCAGTACTTC.

CDR3 in amino acids: CASSLFGGVNTEAFF. CDR3 nucleotides: TGTGCCAGCAGCTTATTCGGGGGGGTGAACACTGAAGCTTTCTTT. The chain combines TRBV7-2 with TRBJ1-1, with D possibly matching TRBD1 (5 bases). Trimming took off 2 bases at V and 0 bases at J, with 10 bases between the two ends. There are 15 residues in the CDR3. Germline-derived CDR1 and CDR2 are SGHTA and FQGNSA.

V and J are TRBV7-3 and TRBJ1-5; 8 bases agree with TRBD1. CDR3 length: 16 amino acids. The trim removed 5 bases at V and 8 bases at J, leaving 14 bases unmatched. Germline V gives CDR1 SGHTA, CDR2 FQGTGA. The CDR3 region is CASSPTAPGGLEPQHF. In nucleotides, the CDR3 is TGTGCCAGCAGCCCCACCGCCCCAGGGGGCCTGGAGCCCCAGCATTTT.

The V and J genes are TRBV18 and TRBJ1-1, with a weak D call TRBD1 (6 bases). Germline values: CDR1 KGHSH, CDR2 LQKENI. The V gene lost 2 bases and the J gene lost 9 bases, with 10 bases spanning the gap. The CDR3 totals 12 residues. CDR3 nucleotide sequence: TGTGCCAGCTCACCAATGCAGGGGAAAGCTTTCTTT. Protein: CASSPMQGKAFF.

V and J are TRBV6-2 or TRBV6-3 and TRBJ1-6, with 8 bases aligning to TRBD1. J lost 11 bases, V lost 6 bases, and 9 bases had no gene match. CDR1 and CDR2 from the germline V gene are MNHEY and SVGEGT. The length of the CDR3 is 14 residues. CDR3 sequence: CASSSGGLQPPLHF. In DNA, the CDR3 is TGTGCCAGCAGCTCAGGGGGCCTTCAGCCACCCCTCCACTTT.

The V gene is TRBV9, the J gene TRBJ2-3; no clear D. Per the germline V gene, CDR1 is SGDLS and CDR2 is YYNGEE. The V and J ends lost 6 bases and 0 bases respectively, with 11 bases between them. The CDR3 sequence is 14 residues long. The CDR3 here is CASTKNPSTDTQYF. DNA of the CDR3: TGTGCCAGCACTAAGAACCCTAGCACAGATACGCAGTATTTT.

The rearrangement joins TRBV28 to TRBJ1-5; D may be TRBD1 (6 bases). This CDR3 comprises 16 residues. Germline V gene sequence: CDR1 MDHEN, CDR2 SYDVKM. V lost 7 bases, J lost 3 bases, and 19 bases lay in between. CDR3 sequence reads: CASIGGGTDYNQPQHF. The CDR3, as DNA: TGTGCCAGCATAGGGGGGGGGACGGATTACAATCAGCCCCAGCATTTT.

The CDR3, as DNA: TGCGCCAGCAGCCAAGATCGTTTTGGGACAGGGTTTAACTATGGCTACACCTTC. Encoded protein: CASSQDRFGTGFNYGYTF. V usage is TRBV4-3 and J usage is TRBJ1-2, with 9 bases fitting TRBD1. J gave up 1 base and V 0 bases, and 9 bases lay outside the gene matches. This CDR3 region has 18 residues. The germline gives CDR1 LGHNA, CDR2 YSLEER.

The chain couples TRBV23-1 to TRBJ2-7, with a tentative D call TRBD1 (5 bases). TRBV23-1 counts as an open reading frame of uncertain function. The germline V and J ends were trimmed by 0 bases and 2 bases, with 11 bases remaining between them. The CDR3 extends over 15 amino acids. The CDR3 reads CASSQSIGRAYEQYF. The CDR3 DNA follows: TGCGCCAGCAGTCAATCGATCGGCAGGGCCTACGAGCAGTACTTC.

This rearrangement joins TRBV28 to TRBJ2-1; D not certain. Germline V CDR1 and CDR2: MDHEN, SYDVKM. V lost 1 base, J lost 6 bases, and 10 bases lay in between. The CDR3 loop spans 14 amino acids. The DNA for the CDR3 is TGTGCCAGCAGTTTATTGGAGTCCCGCAATGAGCAGTTCTTC. This translates into CASSLLESRNEQFF.

The V call is TRBV3-1 (or the pseudogene TRBV3-2), the J call TRBJ2-7; 9 nucleotides match TRBD2. Germline CDR1 reads LGHDT; CDR2 reads YNNKEL (reference sequence). Trimming took 4 bases from V and 1 from J; bases not matched to a gene: 8. The CDR3 loop spans 16 amino acids. CDR3 residues: CASSPFLRGGSYEQYF. CDR3 coding DNA: TGTGCCAGCAGCCCCTTTTTGCGGGGGGGATCCTACGAGCAGTACTTC.

J is TRBJ1-5 and V is TRBV7-2, with D unclear. In germline, CDR1 is SGHTA, CDR2 FQGNSA. V was pared by 4 bases and J by 5 bases, with 9 bases between. The CDR3 contains 13 residues. CDR3 region: CASSSLRDQPQHF. DNA for the CDR3: TGTGCCAGCAGCTCCCTTCGTGATCAGCCCCAGCATTTT.